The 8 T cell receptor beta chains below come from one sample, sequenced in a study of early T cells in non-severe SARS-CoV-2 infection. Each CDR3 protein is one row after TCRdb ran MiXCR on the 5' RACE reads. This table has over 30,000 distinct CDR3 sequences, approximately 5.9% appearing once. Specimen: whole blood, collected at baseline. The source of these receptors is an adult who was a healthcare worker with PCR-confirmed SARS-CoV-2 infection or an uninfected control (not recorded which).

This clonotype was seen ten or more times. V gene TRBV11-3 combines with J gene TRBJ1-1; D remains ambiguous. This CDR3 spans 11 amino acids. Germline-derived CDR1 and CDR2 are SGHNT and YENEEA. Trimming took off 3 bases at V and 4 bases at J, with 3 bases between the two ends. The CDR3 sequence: CASSFATEAFF. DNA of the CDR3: TGTGCCAGCAGCTTCGCCACTGAAGCTTTCTTT.

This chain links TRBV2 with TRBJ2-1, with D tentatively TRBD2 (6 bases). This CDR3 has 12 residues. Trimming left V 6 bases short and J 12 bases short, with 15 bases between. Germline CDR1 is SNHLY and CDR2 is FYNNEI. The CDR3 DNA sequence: TGTGCCAGCAGGCCCTCGCGGGACGGGCAGTTCTTC. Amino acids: CASRPSRDGQFF.

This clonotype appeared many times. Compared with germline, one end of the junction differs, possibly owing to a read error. The DNA of the CDR3 is TGTGCCAGTACTATACAGGGGGCTGGCAATCAGCCCCAGCATTTT. This codes for CASTIQGAGNQPQHF. V usage is TRBV19 and J usage is TRBJ1-5, with 9 bases lining up with TRBD1. CDR1 LNHDA and CDR2 SQIVND come from the germline V gene (reference sequence). The length of the CDR3 is 15 residues.

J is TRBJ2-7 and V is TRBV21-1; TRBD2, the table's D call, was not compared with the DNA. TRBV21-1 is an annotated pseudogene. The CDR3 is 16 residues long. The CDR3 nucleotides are TGTGCCAGCAGCAAAAGGTTCGGCGGGAGCGAGTACGAGCAGTACTTC. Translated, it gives CASSKRFGGSEYEQYF.

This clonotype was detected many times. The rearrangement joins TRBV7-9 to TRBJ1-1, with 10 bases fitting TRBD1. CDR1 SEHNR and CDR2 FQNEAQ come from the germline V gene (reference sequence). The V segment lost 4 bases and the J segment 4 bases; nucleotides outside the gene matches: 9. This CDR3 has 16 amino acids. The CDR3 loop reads CASSSGTGDVRTEAFF. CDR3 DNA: TGTGCCAGCAGCTCAGGGACAGGGGACGTGCGCACTGAAGCTTTCTTT.

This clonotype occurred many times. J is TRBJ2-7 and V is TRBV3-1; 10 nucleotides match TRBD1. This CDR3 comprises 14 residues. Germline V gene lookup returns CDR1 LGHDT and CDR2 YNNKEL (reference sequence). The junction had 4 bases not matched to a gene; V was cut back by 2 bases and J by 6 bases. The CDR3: CASSQFRTGGEQYF. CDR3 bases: TGTGCCAGCAGCCAATTTCGGACAGGGGGCGAGCAGTACTTC.

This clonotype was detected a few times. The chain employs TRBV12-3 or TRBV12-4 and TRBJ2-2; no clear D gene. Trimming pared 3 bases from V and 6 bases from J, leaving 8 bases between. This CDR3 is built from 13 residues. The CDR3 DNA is TGTGCCAGCAGTTTTACTTATGCCGGGGAGCTGTTTTTT. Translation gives CASSFTYAGELFF.

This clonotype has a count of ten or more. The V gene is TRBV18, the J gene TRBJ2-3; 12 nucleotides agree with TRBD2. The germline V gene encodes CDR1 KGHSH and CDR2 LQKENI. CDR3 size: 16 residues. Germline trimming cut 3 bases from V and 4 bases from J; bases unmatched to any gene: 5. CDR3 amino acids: CASSPATSGRPDTQYF. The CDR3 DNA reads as TGTGCCAGCTCACCCGCGACTAGCGGGAGACCAGATACGCAGTATTTT.